Below are 13 T cell receptor beta chains sequenced from a single sample in a study of control samples from healthy donors and cancer patients. TCRdb's copy holds only in-frame clones and misses some; the assay was immunoSEQ multiplex PCR. The sample records about 59,000 clones, around 87% being singletons. The material sequenced was PBMCs. These TCRs come from a woman in her fifties or sixties with lung cancer.

In this sample, this clone is large. The chain uses TRBV9 and TRBJ2-1; tentative D call: TRBD1 (6 bases). This CDR3 is 16 amino acids long. The ends were cut back, 3 bases at V and 8 bases at J, with 21 bases in the middle. The germline V gene has CDR1 SGDLS and CDR2 YYNGEE. The chain's CDR3 is CASSGILTGRKDEQFF. The CDR3 DNA sequence: TGTGCCAGCAGCGGCATATTAACAGGGAGAAAAGATGAGCAGTTCTTC.

This clone has just a few counts. This chain connects TRBV2 to TRBJ2-2, with a tentative D call TRBD1 (5 bases). V was shortened by 5 bases and J by 5 bases, with 12 bases between the two germline ends. CDR3 length: 14 residues. CDR1 is SNHLY, CDR2 FYNNEI, per germline. The CDR3 loop is CASSLRSGTGELFF. The CDR3 DNA sequence: TGTGCCAGCAGTCTGAGATCAGGGACCGGGGAGCTGTTTTTT.

The chain combines TRBV14 with TRBJ2-7; TRBD2 agrees at 9 bases. Germline loops: CDR1 SGHDN, CDR2 FVKESK. The CDR3 is 14 residues long. V was clipped by 8 bases and J by 5 bases; unmatched bases: 10. The CDR3 DNA follows: TGTGCCAGCCAGGGAGCGGGAGGTTGGAACGAGCAGTACTTC. Amino acid sequence: CASQGAGGWNEQYF.

The chain couples TRBV10-1 to TRBJ2-3, with D possibly TRBD1 on 5 matching bases. The V gene lost 2 bases and the J gene lost 7 bases, with 16 bases spanning the gap. Germline-derived CDR1 and CDR2 are WNHNN and SYGVQD (reference sequence). The CDR3 is 15 amino acids. The CDR3 loop is CASSEKRGLGNTQYF. CDR3 in DNA: TGCGCCAGCAGTGAGAAAAGGGGCCTAGGGAATACGCAGTATTTT.

This clone occurred once. The CDR3 protein is CASSTGPGATNEKLFF. The CDR3 DNA sequence: TGTGCCAGCAGCACCGGGCCCGGAGCAACTAATGAAAAACTGTTTTTT. The chain links TRBV2 to TRBJ1-4; no clear D. Looked up from germline, CDR1 is SNHLY and CDR2 is FYNNEI. Trimming left V 6 bases short and J 0 bases short, with 14 bases between. CDR3 length equals 16 residues. Full variable domain (remainder filled in from reference TRBV2 and TRBJ1-4): EPEVTQTPSHQVTQMGQEVILRCVPISNHLYFYWYRQILGQKVEFLVSFYNNEISEKSEIFDDQFSVERPDGSNFTLKIRSTKLEDSAMYFCASSTGPGATNEKLFFGSGTQLSVL.

The chain uses TRBV28 and TRBJ1-2; D is uncertain. This CDR3 spans 13 amino acids. Germline assignment: CDR1 MDHEN and CDR2 SYDVKM. V lost 3 bases, J lost 1 base, and 6 bases lay in between. The CDR3 protein is CASSFGSNYGYTF. The CDR3 DNA sequence: TGTGCCAGCAGTTTTGGCAGTAACTATGGCTACACCTTC.

About this clone: The same CDR3 arises from other DNA sequences in this sample as well. The chain recombines TRBV2 with TRBJ1-5; 7 positions agree with TRBD1. Per germline, CDR1 SNHLY and CDR2 FYNNEI. This CDR3 has 13 amino acids. V lost 5 bases, J lost 5 bases, and 3 bases stayed unmatched. The CDR3 is CASSRTGDQPQHF. The CDR3 DNA reads TGTGCCAGCAGTCGGACAGGTGATCAGCCCCAGCATTTT. Filled out from reference TRBV2 and TRBJ1-5, the complete variable domain reads EPEVTQTPSHQVTQMGQEVILRCVPISNHLYFYWYRQILGQKVEFLVSFYNNEISEKSEIFDDQFSVERPDGSNFTLKIRSTKLEDSAMYFCASSRTGDQPQHFGDGTRLSIL.

The V and J genes are TRBV7-9 and TRBJ2-2, with D perhaps assigned TRBD1 or TRBD2 (6 bases each). V dropped 3 bases and J dropped 5 bases, with 16 bases sitting between them. CDR3 length equals 16 residues. Germline V gene data show CDR1 as SEHNR and CDR2 as FQNEAQ (reference sequence). The CDR3 protein is CASSFSGGARTGELFF. Written as DNA, the CDR3 is TGTGCCAGCAGCTTTTCCGGGGGCGCTCGAACCGGGGAGCTGTTTTTT.

V is TRBV11-2 and J is TRBJ2-5, with D hard to call. The germline CDR1 and CDR2 sequences are SGHAT and FQNNGV. V shed 7 bases and J shed 4 bases, with 16 bases lying between them. CDR3 length equals 14 residues. The CDR3, as DNA: TGTGCCAGCATTAGGATAGGCCCCCCAGAGACCCAGTACTTC. It specifies CASIRIGPPETQYF. Filled out from reference TRBV11-2 and TRBJ2-5, the complete variable domain reads EAGVAQSPRYKIIEKRQSVAFWCNPISGHATLYWYQQILGQGPKLLIQFQNNGVVDDSQLPKDRFSAERLKGVDSTLKIQPAKLEDSAVYLCASIRIGPPETQYFGPGTRLLVL.

The chain joins TRBV10-3 to TRBJ2-1; 7 positions agree with TRBD2. The J segment lost 5 bases and the V segment lost 7 bases, leaving 8 bases of the junction unmatched. The CDR3 covers 14 residues. Germline values: CDR1 ENHRY, CDR2 SYGVKD. CDR3 DNA: TGTGCCATCAAACACCGGGACTATGACAATGAGCAGTTCTTC. It specifies CAIKHRDYDNEQFF.

Details on this clone: Other DNA sequences from this sample encode an identical CDR3 as well. This chain links TRBV7-8 with TRBJ1-2; 7 positions match TRBD1. Germline V lookup: CDR1 SGHVS, CDR2 FQNEAQ. After removal of 1 base from V and 4 bases from J, the junction contained 0 bases not matched to a gene. The CDR3 extends over 13 amino acids. CDR3 sequence reads: CASSLGTGYGYTF. The CDR3 DNA sequence: TGTGCCAGCAGCTTAGGGACAGGCTATGGCTACACCTTC.

In this sample, this clone turned up a few times. This chain connects TRBV10-3 to TRBJ1-2, with 7 bases aligning to TRBD1. This CDR3 is built from 14 residues. Germline CDR1 reads ENHRY; CDR2 reads SYGVKD. The ends lost 9 bases at V and 1 base at J; junction bases unmatched: 8. The CDR3 sequence: CAIKDRRVNYGYTF. For the CDR3, the DNA is TGTGCCATAAAGGACAGGCGAGTTAACTATGGCTACACCTTC.

The chain couples TRBV19 to TRBJ2-2, with 8 nucleotides matching TRBD1. Germline V gene data show CDR1 as LNHDA and CDR2 as SQIVND (reference sequence). This CDR3 has 14 amino acids. V lost 3 bases and J lost 7; bases outside the gene matches: 4. The CDR3 region has the DNA TGTGCCAGTAGTATCCAGGGGGCTAGCGGGGAGCTGTTTTTT. This gives the protein CASSIQGASGELFF. The whole variable domain, remainder taken from reference TRBV19 and TRBJ2-2, is DGGITQSPKYLFRKEGQNVTLSCEQNLNHDAMYWYRQDPGQGLRLIYYSQIVNDFQKGDIAEGYSVSREKKESFPLTVTSAQKNPTAFYLCASSIQGASGELFFGEGSRLTVL.